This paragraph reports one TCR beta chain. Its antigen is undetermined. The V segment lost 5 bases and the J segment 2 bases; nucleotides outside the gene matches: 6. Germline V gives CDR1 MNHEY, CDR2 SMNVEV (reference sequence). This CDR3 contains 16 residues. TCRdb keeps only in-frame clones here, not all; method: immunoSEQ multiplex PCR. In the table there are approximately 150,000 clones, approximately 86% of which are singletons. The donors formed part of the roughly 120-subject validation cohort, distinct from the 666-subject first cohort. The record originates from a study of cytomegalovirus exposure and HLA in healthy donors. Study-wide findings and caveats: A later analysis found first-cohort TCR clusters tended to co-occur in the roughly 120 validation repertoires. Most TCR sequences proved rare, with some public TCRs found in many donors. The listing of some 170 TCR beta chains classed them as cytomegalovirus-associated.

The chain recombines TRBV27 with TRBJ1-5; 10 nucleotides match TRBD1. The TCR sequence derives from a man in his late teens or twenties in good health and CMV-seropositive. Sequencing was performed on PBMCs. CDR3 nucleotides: TGTGCCAGCAGTACTACGACAGGGGGCCGCAATCAGCCCCAGCATTTT. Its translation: CASSTTTGGRNQPQHF.